A single T cell receptor (beta chain) is shown here with its context. Researchers ran the PCR with 60 Vbeta and 13 Jbeta primers. Only in-frame clones appear in the TCRdb table, and some are missing; sequencing was by immunoSEQ multiplex PCR. The table includes approximately 76,000 clones, 70% to 85% detected once. The data originate from a study of cytomegalovirus exposure and HLA in healthy donors. The source material was PBMCs. This TCR came from a man aged 25-45 years in good health and CMV-seronegative.

The CDR3 loop reads CASSIGTGLGVDGYTF. CDR3 DNA: TGTGCCAGTAGTATAGGGACAGGCTTAGGAGTGGATGGCTACACCTTC. V and J are TRBV19 and TRBJ1-2; 7 nucleotides line up with TRBD1. This CDR3 has 16 residues. V trimming: 1 base; J trimming: 6 bases; junction bases outside the gene matches: 11. In germline, CDR1 is LNHDA, CDR2 SQIVND (reference sequence). Combining the CDR3 with reference TRBV19 and TRBJ1-2 gives the whole variable domain DGGITQSPKYLFRKEGQNVTLSCEQNLNHDAMYWYRQDPGQGLRLIYYSQIVNDFQKGDIAEGYSVSREKKESFPLTVTSAQKNPTAFYLCASSIGTGLGVDGYTFGSGTRLTVV.